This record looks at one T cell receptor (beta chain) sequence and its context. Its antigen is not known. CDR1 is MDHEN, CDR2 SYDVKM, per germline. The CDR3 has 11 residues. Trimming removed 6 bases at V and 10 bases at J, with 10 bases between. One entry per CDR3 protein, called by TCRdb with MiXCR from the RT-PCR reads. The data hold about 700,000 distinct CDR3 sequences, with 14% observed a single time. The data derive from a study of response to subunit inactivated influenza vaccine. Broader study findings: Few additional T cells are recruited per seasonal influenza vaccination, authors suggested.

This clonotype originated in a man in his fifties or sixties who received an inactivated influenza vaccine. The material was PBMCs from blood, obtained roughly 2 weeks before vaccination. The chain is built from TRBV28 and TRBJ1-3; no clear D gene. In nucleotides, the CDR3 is TGTGCCAGCAGAGATCCTGGGACCATATATTTT. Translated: CASRDPGTIYF.